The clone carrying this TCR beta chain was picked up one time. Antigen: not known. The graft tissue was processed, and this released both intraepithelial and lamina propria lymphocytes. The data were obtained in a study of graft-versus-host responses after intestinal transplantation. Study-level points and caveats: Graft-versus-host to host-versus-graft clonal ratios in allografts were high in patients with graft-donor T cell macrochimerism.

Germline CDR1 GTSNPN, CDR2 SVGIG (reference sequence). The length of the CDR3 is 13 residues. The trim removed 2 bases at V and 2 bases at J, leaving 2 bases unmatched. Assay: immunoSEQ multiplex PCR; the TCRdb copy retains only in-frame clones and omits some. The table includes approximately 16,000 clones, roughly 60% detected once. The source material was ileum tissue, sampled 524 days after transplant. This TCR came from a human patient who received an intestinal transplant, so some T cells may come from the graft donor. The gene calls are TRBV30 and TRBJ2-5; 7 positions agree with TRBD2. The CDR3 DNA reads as TGTGCCTGGAGTTTGGGGGGGCAAGAGACCCAGTACTTC. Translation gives CAWSLGGQETQYF.